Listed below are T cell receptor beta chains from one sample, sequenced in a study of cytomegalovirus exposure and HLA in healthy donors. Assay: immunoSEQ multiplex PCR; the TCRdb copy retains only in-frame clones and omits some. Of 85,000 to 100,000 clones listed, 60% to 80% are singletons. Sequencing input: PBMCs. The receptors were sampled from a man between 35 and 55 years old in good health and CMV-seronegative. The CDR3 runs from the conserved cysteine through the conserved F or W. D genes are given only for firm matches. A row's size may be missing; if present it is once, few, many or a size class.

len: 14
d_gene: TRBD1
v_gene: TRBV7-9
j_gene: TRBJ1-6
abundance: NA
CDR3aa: CASSLPGGFSPLHF
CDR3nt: TGTGCCAGCAGCTTACCAGGGGGCTTTTCACCCCTCCACTTT

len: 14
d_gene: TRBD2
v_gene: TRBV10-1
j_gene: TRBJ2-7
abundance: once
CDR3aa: CASSVTSGTYEQYF
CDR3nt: TGCGCCAGCAGTGTGACTAGCGGTACCTACGAGCAGTACTTC

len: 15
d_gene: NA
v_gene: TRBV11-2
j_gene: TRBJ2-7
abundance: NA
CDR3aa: CASSLGAGAYYEQYF
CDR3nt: TGTGCCAGCAGCTTAGGGGCGGGTGCGTACTACGAGCAGTACTTC

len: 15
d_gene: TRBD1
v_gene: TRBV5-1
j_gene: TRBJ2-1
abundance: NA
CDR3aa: CASTWGGQGNNEQFF
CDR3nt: TGCGCCAGCACCTGGGGGGGACAGGGGAACAATGAGCAGTTCTTC

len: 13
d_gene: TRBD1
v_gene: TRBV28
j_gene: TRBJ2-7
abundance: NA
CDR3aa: CASSSRGLNEQYF
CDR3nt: TGTGCCAGCAGTTCTAGGGGGCTAAACGAGCAGTACTTC

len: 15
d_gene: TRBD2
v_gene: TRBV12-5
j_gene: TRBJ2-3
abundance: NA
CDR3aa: CASGQGTSGADTQYF
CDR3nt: TGTGCTAGTGGACAAGGGACTAGCGGGGCAGATACGCAGTATTTT

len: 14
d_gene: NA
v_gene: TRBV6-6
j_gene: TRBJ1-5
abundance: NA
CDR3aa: CASSQLGGNQPQHF
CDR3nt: TGTGCCAGCAGTCAGCTAGGGGGCAATCAGCCCCAGCATTTT

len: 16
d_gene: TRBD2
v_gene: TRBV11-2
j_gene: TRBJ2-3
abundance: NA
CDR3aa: CASSLFLREGRDTQYF
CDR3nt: TGTGCCAGCAGCTTATTTCTGCGGGAGGGCCGAGATACGCAGTATTTT

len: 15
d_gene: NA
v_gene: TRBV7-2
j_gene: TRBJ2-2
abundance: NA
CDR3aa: CASSPRVANTGELFF
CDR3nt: TGTGCCAGCAGCCCCAGGGTCGCGAACACCGGGGAGCTGTTTTTT

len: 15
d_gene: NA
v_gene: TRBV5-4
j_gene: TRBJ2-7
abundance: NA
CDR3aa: CASSFAGTKTYEQYF
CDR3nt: TGTGCCAGCAGCTTTGCCGGGACAAAGACCTACGAGCAGTACTTC

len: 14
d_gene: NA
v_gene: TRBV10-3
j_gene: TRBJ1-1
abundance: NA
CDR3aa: CAISVGGEDTEAFF
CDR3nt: TGTGCCATCAGTGTTGGCGGGGAGGACACTGAAGCTTTCTTT

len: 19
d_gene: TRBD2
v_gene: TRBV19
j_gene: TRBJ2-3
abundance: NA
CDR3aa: CASSMGTSGGKPSTDTQYF
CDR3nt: TGTGCCAGTAGTATGGGGACTAGCGGGGGAAAACCTAGCACAGATACGCAGTATTTT

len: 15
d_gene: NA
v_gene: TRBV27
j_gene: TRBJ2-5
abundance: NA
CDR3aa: CASRPSQGVQETQYF
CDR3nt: TGTGCCAGCAGACCGTCACAGGGTGTCCAAGAGACCCAGTACTTC

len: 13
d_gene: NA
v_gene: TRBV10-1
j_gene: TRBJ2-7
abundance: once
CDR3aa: CASSIRTTSEQYF
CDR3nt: TGCGCCAGCAGTATACGAACCACTAGCGAGCAGTACTTC

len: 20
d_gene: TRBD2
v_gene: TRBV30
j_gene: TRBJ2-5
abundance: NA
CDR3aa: CAWSYSVSGRATIHQETQYF
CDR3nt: TGTGCCTGGAGTTATTCCGTTAGCGGGAGGGCTACGATCCACCAAGAGACCCAGTACTTC

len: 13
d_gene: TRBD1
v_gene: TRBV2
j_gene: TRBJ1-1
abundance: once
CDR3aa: CASSNDRGAEAFF
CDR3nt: TGTGCCAGCAGTAACGACAGGGGCGCTGAAGCTTTCTTT

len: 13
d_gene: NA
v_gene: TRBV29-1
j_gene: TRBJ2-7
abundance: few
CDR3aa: CSVEVWAGDEQYF
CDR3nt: TGCAGCGTTGAGGTGTGGGCTGGTGACGAGCAGTACTTC

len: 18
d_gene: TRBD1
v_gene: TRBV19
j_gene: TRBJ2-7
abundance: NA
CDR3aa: CASSTSGWDSEPSYEQYF
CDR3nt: TGTGCCAGTAGTACCAGTGGATGGGACAGCGAACCCTCCTACGAGCAGTACTTC

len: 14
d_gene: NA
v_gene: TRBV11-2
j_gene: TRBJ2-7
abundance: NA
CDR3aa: CASSLWGDSYEQYF
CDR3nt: TGTGCCAGCAGCTTATGGGGGGACTCCTACGAGCAGTACTTC

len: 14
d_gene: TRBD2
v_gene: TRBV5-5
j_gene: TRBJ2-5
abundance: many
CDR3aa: CASSSLAGGETQYF
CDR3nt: TGTGCCAGCAGCTCGCTAGCGGGAGGAGAGACCCAGTACTTC

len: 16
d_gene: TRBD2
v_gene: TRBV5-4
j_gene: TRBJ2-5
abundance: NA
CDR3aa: CASSPPGTSGQETQYF
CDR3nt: TGTGCCAGCAGCCCGCCCGGGACTAGCGGTCAAGAGACCCAGTACTTC

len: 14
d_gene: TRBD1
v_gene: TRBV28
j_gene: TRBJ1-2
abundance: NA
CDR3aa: CASRQGVTPPGYTF
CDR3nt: TGTGCCAGCCGTCAGGGGGTGACGCCCCCAGGCTACACCTTC

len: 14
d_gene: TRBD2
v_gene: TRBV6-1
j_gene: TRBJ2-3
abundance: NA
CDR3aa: CASSTSGRAETPNF
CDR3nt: TGTGCCAGCAGTACTAGCGGGAGGGCAGAAACCCCCAATTTT

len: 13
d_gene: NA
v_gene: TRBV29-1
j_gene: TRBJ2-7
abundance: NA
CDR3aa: CSVDQVGTYEQYF
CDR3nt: TGCAGCGTTGACCAGGTAGGAACCTACGAGCAGTACTTC

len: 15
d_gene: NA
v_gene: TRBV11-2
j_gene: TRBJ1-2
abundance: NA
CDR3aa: CASSFSGGSRYGYTF
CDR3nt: TGTGCCAGCAGCTTTAGCGGGGGCTCTCGTTATGGCTACACCTTC

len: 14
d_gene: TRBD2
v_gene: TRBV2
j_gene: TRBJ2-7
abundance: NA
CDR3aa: CASKREGATYEQYF
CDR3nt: TGTGCCAGCAAACGGGAGGGCGCCACCTACGAGCAGTACTTC

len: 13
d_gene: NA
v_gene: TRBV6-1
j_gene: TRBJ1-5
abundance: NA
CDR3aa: CATVQVSNQPQHF
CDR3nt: TGTGCCACTGTACAGGTTAGCAATCAGCCCCAGCATTTT

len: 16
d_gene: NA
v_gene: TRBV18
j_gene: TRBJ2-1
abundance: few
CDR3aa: CASSPPTQEHNNEQFF
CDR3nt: TGTGCCAGCTCACCACCGACACAGGAGCACAACAATGAGCAGTTCTTC

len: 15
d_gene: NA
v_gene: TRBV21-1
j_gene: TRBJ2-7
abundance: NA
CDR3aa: CASKRQVLSSYEQYF
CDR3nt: TGTGCCAGTAAAAGACAGGTGCTCTCTTCCTACGAGCAGTACTTC

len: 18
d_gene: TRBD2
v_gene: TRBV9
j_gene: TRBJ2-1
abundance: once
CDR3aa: CASSVGTSGSLGANEQFF
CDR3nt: TGTGCCAGCAGCGTTGGGACTAGCGGCTCGCTAGGGGCCAATGAGCAGTTCTTC

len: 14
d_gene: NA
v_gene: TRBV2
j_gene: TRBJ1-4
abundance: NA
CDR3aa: CASSEGQTSEKLFF
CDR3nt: TGTGCCAGCAGTGAAGGGCAAACTAGTGAAAAACTGTTTTTT

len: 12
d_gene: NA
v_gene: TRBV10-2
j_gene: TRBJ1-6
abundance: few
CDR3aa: CASRQGDSPLHF
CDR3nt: TGCGCCAGCAGACAGGGTGACTCACCCCTCCACTTT

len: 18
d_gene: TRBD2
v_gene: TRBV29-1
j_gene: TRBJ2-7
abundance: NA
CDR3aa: CSVVRENSGARSSYEQYF
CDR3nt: TGCAGCGTTGTCAGGGAGAATAGCGGGGCCCGGAGCTCCTACGAGCAGTACTTC

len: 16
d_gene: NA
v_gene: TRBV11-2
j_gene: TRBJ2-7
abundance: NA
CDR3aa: CASSWTQDSRFYEQYF
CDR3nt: TGTGCCAGCAGTTGGACACAGGACAGCCGTTTCTACGAGCAGTACTTC

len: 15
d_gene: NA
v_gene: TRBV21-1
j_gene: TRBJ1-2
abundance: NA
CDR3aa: CASSTNLEGSYGYTF
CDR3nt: TGTGCCAGCAGCACCAACCTCGAGGGTTCGTATGGCTACACCTTC

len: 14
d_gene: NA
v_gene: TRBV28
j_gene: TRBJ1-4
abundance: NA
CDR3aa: CASSSTYLNEKLFF
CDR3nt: TGTGCCAGCAGTTCGACTTACCTTAATGAAAAACTGTTTTTT

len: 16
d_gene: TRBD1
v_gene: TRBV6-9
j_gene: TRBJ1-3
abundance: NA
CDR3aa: CASSYNGQGDGNTIYF
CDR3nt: TGTGCCAGCAGTTATAACGGACAGGGGGACGGAAACACCATATATTTT

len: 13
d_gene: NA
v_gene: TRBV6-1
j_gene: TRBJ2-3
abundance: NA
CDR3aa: CASSVVLGHTQYF
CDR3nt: TGTGCCAGCAGTGTGGTACTAGGTCATACGCAGTATTTT

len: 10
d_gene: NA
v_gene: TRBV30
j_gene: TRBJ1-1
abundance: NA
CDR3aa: CAWSLTEAFF
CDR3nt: TGTGCCTGGAGCTTAACTGAAGCTTTCTTT

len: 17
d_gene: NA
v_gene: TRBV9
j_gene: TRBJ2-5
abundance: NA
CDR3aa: CASSVATQGGLWETQYF
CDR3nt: TGTGCCAGCAGCGTAGCTACCCAGGGTGGATTGTGGGAGACCCAGTACTTC

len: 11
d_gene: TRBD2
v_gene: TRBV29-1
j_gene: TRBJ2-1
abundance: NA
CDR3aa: CSGEGNNEQFF
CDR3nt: TGCAGCGGGGAGGGGAACAATGAGCAGTTCTTC

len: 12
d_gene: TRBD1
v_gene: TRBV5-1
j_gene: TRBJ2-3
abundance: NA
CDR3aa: CASSSRGDTQYF
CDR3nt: TGCGCCAGCAGCTCCAGGGGGGATACGCAGTATTTT

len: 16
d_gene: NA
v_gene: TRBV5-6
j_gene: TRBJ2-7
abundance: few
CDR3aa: CASSSPGRDSDYEQYF
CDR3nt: TGTGCCAGCAGCTCACCCGGGCGGGACAGTGACTACGAGCAGTACTTC

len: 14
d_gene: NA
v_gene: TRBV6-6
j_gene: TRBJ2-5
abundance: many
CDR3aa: CASSYFQGGETQYF
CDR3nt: TGTGCCAGCAGTTACTTCCAGGGAGGAGAGACCCAGTACTTC

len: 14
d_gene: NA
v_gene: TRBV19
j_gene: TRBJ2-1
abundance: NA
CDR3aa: CASSNIGGTNEQFF
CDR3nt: TGTGCCAGTAGTAACATAGGCGGTACCAATGAGCAGTTCTTC

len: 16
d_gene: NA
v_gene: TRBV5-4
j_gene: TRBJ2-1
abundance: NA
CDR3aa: CASSLGGQSSYNEQFF
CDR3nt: TGTGCCAGCAGCTTGGGGGGGCAGAGCTCCTACAATGAGCAGTTCTTC

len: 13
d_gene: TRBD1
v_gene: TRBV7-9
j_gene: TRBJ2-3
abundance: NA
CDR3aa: CASSWDRGITQYF
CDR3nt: TGTGCCAGCAGCTGGGACAGGGGCATTACGCAGTATTTT

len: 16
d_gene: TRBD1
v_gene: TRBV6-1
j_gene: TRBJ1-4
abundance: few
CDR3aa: CASSDRQGTTNEKLFF
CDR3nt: TGTGCCAGCAGTGATAGACAGGGAACGACTAATGAAAAACTGTTTTTT

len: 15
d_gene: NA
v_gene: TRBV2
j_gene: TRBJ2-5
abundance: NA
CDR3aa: CASSGGAPLQETQYF
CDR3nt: TGTGCCAGCAGTGGTGGGGCACCCTTACAAGAGACCCAGTACTTC

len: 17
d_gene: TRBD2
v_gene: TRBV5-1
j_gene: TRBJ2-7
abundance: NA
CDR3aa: CASTNQPAGGYSYEQYF
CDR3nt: TGCGCCAGCACCAACCAGCCAGCGGGGGGTTACTCCTACGAGCAGTACTTC

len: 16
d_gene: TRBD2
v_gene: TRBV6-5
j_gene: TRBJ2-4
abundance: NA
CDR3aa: CASSLGSGGSKNIQYF
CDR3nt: TGTGCCAGCAGTTTGGGTAGCGGGGGCTCCAAAAACATTCAGTACTTC

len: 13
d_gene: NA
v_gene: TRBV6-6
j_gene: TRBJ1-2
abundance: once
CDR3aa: CASSPPGEWGYTF
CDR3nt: TGTGCCAGCAGTCCCCCCGGGGAGTGGGGCTACACCTTC

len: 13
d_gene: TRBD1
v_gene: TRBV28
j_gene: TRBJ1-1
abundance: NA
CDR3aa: CASSLDGDSEAFF
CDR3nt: TGTGCCAGCAGTTTAGACGGGGACAGTGAAGCTTTCTTT

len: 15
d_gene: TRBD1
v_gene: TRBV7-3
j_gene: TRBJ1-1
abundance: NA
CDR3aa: CASSLIRGMNTEAFF
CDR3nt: TGTGCCAGCAGCTTAATCAGGGGGATGAACACTGAAGCTTTCTTT

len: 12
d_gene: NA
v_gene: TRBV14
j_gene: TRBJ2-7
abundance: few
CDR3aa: CASSQSAYEQYF
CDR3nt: TGTGCCAGCAGCCAATCCGCGTACGAGCAGTACTTC

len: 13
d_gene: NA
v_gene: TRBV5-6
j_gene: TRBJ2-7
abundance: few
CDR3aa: CASSLDIAREQYF
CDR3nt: TGTGCCAGCAGCTTGGACATAGCCCGCGAGCAGTACTTC

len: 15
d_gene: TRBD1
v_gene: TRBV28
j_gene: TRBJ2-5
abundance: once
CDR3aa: CASTSQGRIQETQYF
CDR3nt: TGTGCCAGCACCTCACAGGGGAGAATACAAGAGACCCAGTACTTC

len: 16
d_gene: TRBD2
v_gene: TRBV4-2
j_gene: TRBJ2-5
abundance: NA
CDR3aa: CASSQQLAGNGETQYF
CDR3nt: TGTGCCAGCAGCCAACAATTAGCGGGGAACGGCGAGACCCAGTACTTC

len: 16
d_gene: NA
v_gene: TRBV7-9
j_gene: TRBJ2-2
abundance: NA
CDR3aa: CASSLQGQLNTGELFF
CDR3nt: TGTGCCAGCAGCTTACAAGGACAGCTTAACACCGGGGAGCTGTTTTTT

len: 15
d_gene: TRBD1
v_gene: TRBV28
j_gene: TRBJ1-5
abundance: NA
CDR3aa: CASIDRGSSNQPQHF
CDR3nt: TGTGCCAGCATAGACAGGGGATCCAGCAATCAGCCCCAGCATTTT